These T cell receptor beta chains were read from a single sample in a study of lung T cells in sarcoidosis with Löfgren's syndrome. TCRdb analysed the reads with MiXCR anew, one entry per CDR3 protein. The sample includes about 3,100 distinct CDR3 sequences, 27% of them seen just once. Sequenced material: CD4+ T cells from bronchoalveolar lavage. The source is a human donor with sarcoidosis (Löfgren's syndrome or another form), or a control subject (not recorded which). Both conserved end residues are part of each CDR3. A D gene is named only where the DNA matches it firmly. Not all rows give a size; the values are once, few, many and, for expanded clones, a class.

many | 11 | TRBJ2-1 | . | TRBV19 | CASRVYDEQFF | TGTGCCTCCCGGGTTTATGATGAGCAGTTCTTC
. | 14 | TRBJ1-5 | . | TRBV30 | CAWSPGTQNQPQHF | TGTGCCTGGAGTCCCGGGACGCAGAATCAGCCCCAGCATTTC
many | 13 | TRBJ2-3 | TRBD2 | TRBV29-1 | CSVGTSGTDTQYF | TGCAGCGTTGGGACTAGCGGCACAGATACGCAGTATTTT
medium-sized | 13 | TRBJ1-1 | . | TRBV20-1 | CSARETVDAEAFF | TGCAGTGCTAGAGAAACCGTCGATGCTGAAGCTTTCTTT
. | 14 | TRBJ1-5 | . | TRBV6-1 | CASSKGGTAQPQHF | TGTGCCAGCAGTAAAGGGGGAACGGCTCAGCCCCAGCATTTT
medium-sized | 15 | TRBJ1-2 | TRBD1 | TRBV9 | CASSRDRNTNYGYTF | TGTGCCAGCAGCCGGGACAGGAATACTAACTATGGCTACACCTTC
medium-sized | 13 | TRBJ1-1 | . | TRBV4-1 | CATRRGASTEAFF | TGCGCCACACGAAGGGGGGCGAGTACTGAAGCTTTCTTT
many | 11 | TRBJ1-1 | . | TRBV12-3/TRBV12-4 | CASRNRDRAFF | TGTGCCAGCAGGAACAGGGATAGAGCTTTCTTT
few | 15 | TRBJ2-7 | . | TRBV6-6 | CASSYSAGAFYKQYF | TGTGCCAGCAGTTACTCCGCGGGGGCCTTTTACAAACAGTACTTC
few | 13 | TRBJ1-1 | . | TRBV29-1 | CSVEKGMNTEAFF | TGCAGCGTTGAAAAGGGGATGAACACTGAAGCTTTCTTT
many | 18 | TRBJ2-7 | TRBD1 | TRBV7-6 | CASSLFGWGRGLSYEQYF | TGTGCCAGCAGCTTATTTGGATGGGGCAGGGGGCTGTCCTACGAGCAGTACTTC
. | 13 | TRBJ2-3 | TRBD2 | TRBV6-1 | CATAGGFTDTQYF | TGTGCCACCGCGGGGGGCTTCACAGATACGCAGTATTTT
medium-sized | 17 | TRBJ2-5 | TRBD1 | TRBV10-3 | CAISESGGQVSQETQYF | TGTGCCATCAGTGAGTCTGGGGGACAGGTTAGCCAAGAGACCCAGTACTTC
few | 15 | TRBJ2-1 | . | TRBV30 | CASTQGGGSYNEQFF | TGTGCCTCAACCCAGGGAGGGGGCTCCTACAATGAGCAGTTCTTC
few | 13 | TRBJ2-7 | TRBD2 | TRBV13 | CASGLAGKYEQYF | TGTGCCAGTGGACTAGCGGGGAAGTACGAGCAGTACTTC
. | 14 | TRBJ1-1 | . | TRBV2 | CASIRERETVEEGF | TGTGCCAGCATTAGGGAAAGGGAAACGGTTGAAGAGGGCTTT
. | 16 | TRBJ1-1 | . | TRBV5-1 | CASSLVPDIVNTEASF | TGCGCCAGCAGCTTGGTTCCCGACATAGTGAACACTGAAGCTTCCTTT
once | 16 | TRBJ2-6 | . | TRBV6-5 | CASTERQGAGANVLTF | TGTGCCAGCACCGAGCGTCAGGGCGCCGGGGCCAACGTCCTGACTTTC
large | 15 | TRBJ2-5 | . | TRBV19 | CASSTTPGQLETQYF | TGTGCCAGTAGTACAACACCGGGCCAATTGGAGACCCAGTACTTC
many | 14 | TRBJ2-2 | . | TRBV12-3/TRBV12-4 | CASSRVGDTGELFF | TGTGCCAGCAGCAGGGTCGGCGACACCGGGGAGCTGTTTTTT
. | 15 | TRBJ2-7 | . | TRBV14 | CASRQGGTLPYEQYF | TGTGCCAGCAGACAAGGGGGGACATTACCCTACGAGCAGTACTTC
. | 14 | TRBJ1-1 | . | TRBV4-1 | CASSPGHVNTEAFF | TGCGCCAGCAGCCCTGGACACGTGAACACTGAAGCTTTCTTT
medium-sized | 13 | TRBJ1-1 | TRBD1 | TRBV2 | CASSQTDRGKAFF | TGTGCCAGCAGTCAAACTGACAGGGGAAAAGCTTTCTTT
medium-sized | 15 | TRBJ2-7 | . | TRBV11-2 | CASSLNAGSGFEQYF | TGTGCCAGCAGCTTAAATGCAGGGTCAGGTTTCGAGCAGTACTTC